This T cell receptor (beta chain) was profiled in a study of T cell repertoires in cytomegalovirus infection. Overall study: TCR beta signatures that were public indicated CMV infection and matching HLA type.

Trimming cost V 2 bases and J 4 bases, with 15 bases left between them. The germline V gene has CDR1 ENHRY and CDR2 SYGVKD. This CDR3 comprises 16 residues. Regarding the study as a whole: The cumulative frequency of public TCR beta families identified carriers of CMV plus the relevant HLA. In two of eight donors, the top clonotype was HLA-C-restricted CMV-specific.

Via MiXCR, TCRdb re-called the reads, giving one row per CDR3 protein. The profile shows about 400,000 distinct CDR3 sequences, roughly 18% of them singletons. This clonotype showed up just a few times. Its target is unknown. Sequencing was carried out using PBMCs. The genes are TRBV10-3 and TRBJ2-1, with D tentatively TRBD1 (5 bases). This sequence originates from a human donor in good health (CMV status not recorded). Some clones in this sample may be carry-over from other donors' samples. CDR3 amino acids: CAISETQASDYNEQFF. The CDR3 DNA reads TGTGCCATCAGTGAGACACAGGCCTCGGATTACAATGAGCAGTTCTTC.